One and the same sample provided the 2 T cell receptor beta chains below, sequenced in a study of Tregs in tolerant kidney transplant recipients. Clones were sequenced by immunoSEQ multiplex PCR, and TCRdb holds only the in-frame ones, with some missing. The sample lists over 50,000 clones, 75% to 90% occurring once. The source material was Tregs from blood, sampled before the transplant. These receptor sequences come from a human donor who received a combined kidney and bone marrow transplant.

This CDR3 reads CASSRGHSSYNSPLHF. The CDR3 DNA is TGTGCCAGCTCACGCGGACACAGCTCCTATAATTCACCCCTCCACTTT. J is TRBJ1-6 and V is TRBV18, with a weak D call TRBD1 (5 bases). CDR3 length: 16 amino acids. Trimming shortened V by 4 bases and J by 0 bases, and 10 bases separated the two germline ends. The germline V gene encodes CDR1 KGHSH and CDR2 LQKENI.

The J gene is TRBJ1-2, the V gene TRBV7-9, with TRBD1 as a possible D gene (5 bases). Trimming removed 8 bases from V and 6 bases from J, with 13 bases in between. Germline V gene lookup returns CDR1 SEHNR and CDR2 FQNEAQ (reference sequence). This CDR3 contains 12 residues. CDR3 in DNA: TGTGCCAGCTCCCGAGACAGAGATGGCTACACCTTC. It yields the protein CASSRDRDGYTF.